This T cell receptor beta chain was recorded in a study of shared clonotypes between healthy human individuals. Study at large: The study used three CD4 naive, three CD4 memory, two CD8 naive and one CD8 memory plate per donor. Study-level points and caveats: Sampling was confined to blood; repertoires within tissues likely differ. Among four donors, approximately 5.4% of naive CD4 clonotypes were found in common.

The germline V gene encodes CDR1 SGHAT and CDR2 FQNNGV. This CDR3 comprises 13 residues. V dropped 7 bases and J dropped 7 bases, with 17 bases sitting between them. A note on this clone: The target antigen is unknown.

Replicate sorted-subset PCRs were loaded with around 220 ng DNA, 30,000 to 35,000 T cell genomes. Only in-frame clones appear in the TCRdb table, and some are missing; sequencing was by immunoSEQ multiplex PCR. The table has nearly 1 million clones, 76% seen once. The genes are TRBV11-2 and TRBJ2-7, with D tentatively TRBD2 (6 bases). The sequenced sample was memory CD4+ T cells sorted from blood. Subset in this sample: CD45RA-negative fraction. This clonotype was obtained from a man in his late teens or twenties in good health. The CDR3 loop is CASNPPPGGEQYF. The CDR3 coding sequence is TGTGCCAGCAACCCCCCTCCCGGGGGAGAGCAGTACTTC.